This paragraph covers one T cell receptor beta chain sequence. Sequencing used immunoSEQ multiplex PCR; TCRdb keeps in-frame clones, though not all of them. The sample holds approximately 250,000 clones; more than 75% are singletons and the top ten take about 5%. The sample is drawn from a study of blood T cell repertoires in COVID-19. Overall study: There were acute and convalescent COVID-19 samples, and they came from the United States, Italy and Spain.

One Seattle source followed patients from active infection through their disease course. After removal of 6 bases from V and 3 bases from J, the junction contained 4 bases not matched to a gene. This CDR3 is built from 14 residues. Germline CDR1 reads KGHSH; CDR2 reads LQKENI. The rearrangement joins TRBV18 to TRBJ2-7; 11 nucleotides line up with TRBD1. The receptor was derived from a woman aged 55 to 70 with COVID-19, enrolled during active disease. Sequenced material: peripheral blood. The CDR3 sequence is CASSVDRGLYEQYF. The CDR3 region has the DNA TGTGCCAGCTCCGTGGACAGGGGGCTCTACGAGCAGTACTTC.